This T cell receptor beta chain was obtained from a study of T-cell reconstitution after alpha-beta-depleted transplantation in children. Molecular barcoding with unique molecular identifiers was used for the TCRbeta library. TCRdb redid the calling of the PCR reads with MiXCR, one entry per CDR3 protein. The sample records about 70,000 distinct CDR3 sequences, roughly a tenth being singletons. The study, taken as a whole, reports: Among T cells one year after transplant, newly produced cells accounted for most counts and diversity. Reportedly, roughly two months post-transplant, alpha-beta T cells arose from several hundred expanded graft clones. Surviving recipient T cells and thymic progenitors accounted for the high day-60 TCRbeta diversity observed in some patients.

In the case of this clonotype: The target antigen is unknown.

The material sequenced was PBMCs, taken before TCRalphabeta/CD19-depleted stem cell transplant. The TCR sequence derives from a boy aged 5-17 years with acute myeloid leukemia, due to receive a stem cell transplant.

CDR3 sequence (DNA): TGCGCCAGCAGCCAAGATGGGACAGGGGGTGGAGAAAAACTGTTTTTT. Its translation: CASSQDGTGGGEKLFF. V usage is TRBV4-3 and J usage is TRBJ1-4, with 11 bases that match TRBD1. V lost 0 bases and J lost 8; bases outside the gene matches: 5. This CDR3 spans 16 amino acids. The germline gives CDR1 LGHNA, CDR2 YSLEER.